This T cell receptor beta chain was documented in a study of beta chain features in type 1 diabetes. About the research overall: About 110,000,000 sorted cells were examined across all samples.

What was sequenced were expressed TCRB transcripts, since all of the isolated RNA had been reverse transcribed. TCRdb's copy holds only in-frame clones and misses some; the assay was immunoSEQ multiplex PCR. Of roughly 180,000 clones in the sample, more than 10% were seen once. Study conclusions and caveats: Reads derived from cDNA could over-represent cells showing high TCR expression. Comparison showed that naive, central memory and Treg TCRB repertoires appeared more similar among patients than among healthy donors.

This clone showed up just a few times. Antigen unknown. The junction does not match germline at one end; this may be a read error. Germline V gene data show CDR1 as SSHAT and CDR2 as FNYEAQ (reference sequence). The CDR3 spans 13 residues. CD4+ naive, central memory, regulatory and stem cell-like memory subsets were isolated by sorting on CD45RO/CCR7/CD25/CD127/CD95/CD27. The rearrangement joins TRBV7-7 to TRBJ2-5; TRBD1 matches at 8 bases. Sequencing input: central memory CD4+ T cells from blood. This clonotype was obtained from a woman younger than 30 in good health. The CDR3: CASSPGGRETQYF. DNA for the CDR3: TGTGCTAGCAGCCCAGGGGGCCGAGAGACCCAGTACTTC.